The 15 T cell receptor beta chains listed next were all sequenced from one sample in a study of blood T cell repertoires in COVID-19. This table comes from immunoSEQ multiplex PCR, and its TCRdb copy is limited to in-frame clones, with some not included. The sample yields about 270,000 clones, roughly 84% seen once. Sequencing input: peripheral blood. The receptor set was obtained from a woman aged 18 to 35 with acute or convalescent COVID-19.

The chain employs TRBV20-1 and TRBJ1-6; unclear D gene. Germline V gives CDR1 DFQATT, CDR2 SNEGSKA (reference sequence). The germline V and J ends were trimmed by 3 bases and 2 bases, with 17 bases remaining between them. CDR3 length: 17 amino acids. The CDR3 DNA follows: TGCAGTGCTAGTCGTTCGTTGGGAGGAGCCTATAATTCACCCCTCCACTTT. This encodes CSASRSLGGAYNSPLHF.

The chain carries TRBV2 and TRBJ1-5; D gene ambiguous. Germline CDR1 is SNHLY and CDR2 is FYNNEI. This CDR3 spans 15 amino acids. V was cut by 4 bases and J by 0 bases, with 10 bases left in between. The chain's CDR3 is CASSVHQVSNQPQHF. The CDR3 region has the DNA TGTGCCAGCAGTGTGCACCAGGTTAGCAATCAGCCCCAGCATTTT.

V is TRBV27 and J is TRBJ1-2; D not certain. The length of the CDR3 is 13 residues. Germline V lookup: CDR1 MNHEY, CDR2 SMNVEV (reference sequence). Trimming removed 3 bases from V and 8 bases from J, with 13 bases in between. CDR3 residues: CASSFAGSLGYTF. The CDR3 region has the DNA TGTGCCAGCAGTTTCGCCGGGTCGCTGGGCTACACCTTC.

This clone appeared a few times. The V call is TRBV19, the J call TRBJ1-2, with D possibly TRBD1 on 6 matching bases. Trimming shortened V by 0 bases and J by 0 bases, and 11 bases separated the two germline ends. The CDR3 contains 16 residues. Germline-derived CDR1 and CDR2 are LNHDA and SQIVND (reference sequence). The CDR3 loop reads CASSIDYREPNYGYTF. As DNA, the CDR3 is TGTGCCAGTAGTATAGATTACAGGGAGCCTAACTATGGCTACACCTTC.

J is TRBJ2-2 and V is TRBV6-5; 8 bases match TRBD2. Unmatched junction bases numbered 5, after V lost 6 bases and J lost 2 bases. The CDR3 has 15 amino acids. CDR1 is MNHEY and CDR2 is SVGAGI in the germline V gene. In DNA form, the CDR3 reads TGTGCCAGCAGCGAGGTAGCGGGAAACACCGGGGAGCTGTTTTTT. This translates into CASSEVAGNTGELFF.

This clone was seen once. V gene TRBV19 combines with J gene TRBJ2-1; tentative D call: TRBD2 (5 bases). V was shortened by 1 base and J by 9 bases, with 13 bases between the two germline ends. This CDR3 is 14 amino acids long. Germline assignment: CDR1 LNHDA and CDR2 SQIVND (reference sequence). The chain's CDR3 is CASSIVRGSIEQFF. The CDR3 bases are TGTGCCAGTAGTATAGTTAGAGGGAGCATTGAGCAGTTCTTC.

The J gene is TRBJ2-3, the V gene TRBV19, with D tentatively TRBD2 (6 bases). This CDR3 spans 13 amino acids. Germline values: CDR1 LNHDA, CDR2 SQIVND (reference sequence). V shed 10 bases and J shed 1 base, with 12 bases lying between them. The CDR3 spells CATIAAGTDTQYF. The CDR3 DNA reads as TGTGCCACCATAGCGGCAGGCACAGATACGCAGTATTTT.

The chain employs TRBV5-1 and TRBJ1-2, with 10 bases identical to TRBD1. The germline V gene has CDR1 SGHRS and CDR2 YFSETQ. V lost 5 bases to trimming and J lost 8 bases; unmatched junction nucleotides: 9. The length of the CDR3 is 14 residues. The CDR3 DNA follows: TGCGCCAGCAGTGGGGACAGGGGCCAGGGCGGCTACACCTTC. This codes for CASSGDRGQGGYTF.

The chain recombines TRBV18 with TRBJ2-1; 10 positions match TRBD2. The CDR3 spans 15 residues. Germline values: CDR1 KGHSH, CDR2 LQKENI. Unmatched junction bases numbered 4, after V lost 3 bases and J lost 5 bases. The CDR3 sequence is CASSPRGLADNEQFF. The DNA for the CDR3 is TGTGCCAGCTCACCCCGCGGACTAGCGGACAATGAGCAGTTCTTC.

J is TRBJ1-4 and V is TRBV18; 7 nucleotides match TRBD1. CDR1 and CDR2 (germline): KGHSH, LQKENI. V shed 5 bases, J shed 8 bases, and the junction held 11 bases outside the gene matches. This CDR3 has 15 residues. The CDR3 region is CASSLVTTGREKLFF. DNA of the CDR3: TGTGCCAGCTCATTGGTCACGACAGGGCGCGAAAAACTGTTTTTT.

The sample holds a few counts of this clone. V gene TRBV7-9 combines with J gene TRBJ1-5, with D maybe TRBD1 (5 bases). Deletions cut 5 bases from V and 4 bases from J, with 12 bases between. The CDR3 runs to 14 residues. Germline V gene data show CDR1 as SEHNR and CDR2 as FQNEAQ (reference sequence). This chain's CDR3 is CASSPQGGNQPQHF. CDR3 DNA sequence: TGTGCCAGCAGCCCGCAGGGTGGGAATCAGCCCCAGCATTTT.

The CDR3 DNA is TGCGCCAGCAGCCTGGGACAAGGTATTCAGCCCCAGCATTTT. Protein sequence: CASSLGQGIQPQHF. The chain joins TRBV5-1 to TRBJ1-5; maybe TRBD1 (6 bases). Germline assignment: CDR1 SGHRS and CDR2 YFSETQ. The CDR3 is made up of 14 amino acids. Trimming left V 4 bases short and J 6 bases short, with 14 bases between.

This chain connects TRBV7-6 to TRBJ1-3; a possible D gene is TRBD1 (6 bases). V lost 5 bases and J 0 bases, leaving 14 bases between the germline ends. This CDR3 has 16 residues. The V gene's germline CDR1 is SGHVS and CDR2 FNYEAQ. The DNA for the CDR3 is TGTGCCAGCAGCCTTGGACAGTTCCTCTCTGGAAACACCATATATTTT. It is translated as CASSLGQFLSGNTIYF.

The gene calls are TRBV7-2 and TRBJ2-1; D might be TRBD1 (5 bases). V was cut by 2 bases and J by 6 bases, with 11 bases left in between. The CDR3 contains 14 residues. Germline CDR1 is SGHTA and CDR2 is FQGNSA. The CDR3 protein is CASSLQDNSNEQFF. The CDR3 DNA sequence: TGTGCCAGCAGCTTACAGGACAATTCCAATGAGCAGTTCTTC.

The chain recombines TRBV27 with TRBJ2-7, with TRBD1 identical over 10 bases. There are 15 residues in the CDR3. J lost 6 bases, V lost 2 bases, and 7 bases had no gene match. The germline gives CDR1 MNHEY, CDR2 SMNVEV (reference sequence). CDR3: CASSLTTGGLREQYF. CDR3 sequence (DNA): TGTGCCAGCAGTTTAACGACAGGGGGCTTACGCGAGCAGTACTTC.